These 28 T cell receptor beta chains share one sample of origin, sequenced in a study of cytomegalovirus exposure and HLA in healthy donors. 13 Jbeta primers and 60 Vbeta primers were used for the PCR. Generated by immunoSEQ multiplex PCR, the TCRdb table keeps only in-frame clones and is missing some. The table lists 200,000 to 250,000 clones, around 80% of them singletons. Sequenced material: PBMCs. The receptor set was obtained from a boy aged 5-17 years in good health and CMV-seronegative.

The chain is built from TRBV5-6 and TRBJ1-1; D is perhaps TRBD1 (5 bases). The CDR3 loop spans 14 amino acids. Between the trimmed V and J ends, which lost 1 base and 4 bases, there was a span of 11 bases. Germline V gene sequence: CDR1 SGHDT, CDR2 YYEEEE. The CDR3 nucleotides read TGTGCCAGCAGCTTGTACAGGCAGGGCACTGAAGCTTTCTTT. Amino acid sequence: CASSLYRQGTEAFF.

The genes are TRBV5-1 and TRBJ2-2; the D gene is possibly TRBD2 (5 bases). Germline V lookup: CDR1 SGHRS, CDR2 YFSETQ. Deletions cut 3 bases from V and 11 bases from J, with 20 bases between. This CDR3 spans 15 amino acids. Written as DNA, the CDR3 is TGCGCCAGCAGCTCCACCGAGGGTCCCGCGGGTGAGCTGTTTTTT. Protein product: CASSSTEGPAGELFF.

Only one count was recorded for this clone. The genes are TRBV5-6 and TRBJ2-5, with 9 nucleotides matching TRBD1. Per the germline V gene, CDR1 is SGHDT and CDR2 is YYEEEE. The CDR3 covers 14 residues. After removal of 6 bases from V and 1 base from J, the junction contained 4 bases not matched to a gene. The DNA of the CDR3 is TGTGCCAGCAAGAACAGGGGGCGCCAAGAGACCCAGTACTTC. This gives the protein CASKNRGRQETQYF.

The V gene is TRBV18, the J gene TRBJ1-1; D is uncertain. CDR1 and CDR2 from the germline V gene are KGHSH and LQKENI. The V and J ends lost 2 bases and 2 bases respectively, with 12 bases between them. CDR3 length: 15 amino acids. The DNA of the CDR3 is TGTGCCAGCTCACCATTACCCGGTCAAAACACTGAAGCTTTCTTT. As protein: CASSPLPGQNTEAFF.

The rearrangement uses TRBV4-1 and TRBJ2-7, with no clear D. The V and J ends lost 8 bases and 9 bases respectively, with 32 bases between them. CDR3 length: 17 residues. The germline V gene encodes CDR1 MGHRA and CDR2 YSYEKL. In nucleotides, the CDR3 is TGCGCCAGCCAGATCCAGAAGAGGTGGAAAGGAGTGTGCGGGCAGTACTTC. It codes for CASQIQKRWKGVCGQYF.

This chain uses TRBV19 with TRBJ1-2; perhaps TRBD1 as D (6 bases). CDR1 is LNHDA, CDR2 SQIVND, per germline (reference sequence). The V gene lost 1 base and the J gene lost 4 bases, with 16 bases spanning the gap. The CDR3 is made up of 16 amino acids. The CDR3 reads CASSIAKTGGVYGYTF. In DNA, the CDR3 is TGTGCCAGTAGTATAGCCAAGACAGGAGGAGTCTATGGCTACACCTTC.

A note on this clone: This CDR3 is also generated by other DNA sequences in the sample. The rearrangement uses TRBV27 and TRBJ1-2, with TRBD1 as a possible D gene (6 bases). CDR3 size: 12 residues. Germline V lookup: CDR1 MNHEY, CDR2 SMNVEV (reference sequence). CDR3 protein: CASARAGAGYTF. CDR3 DNA: TGTGCTAGCGCTCGGGCGGGGGCGGGCTACACCTTC.

The rearrangement links TRBV7-8 to TRBJ1-2, with 12 bases lining up with TRBD1. Germline V lookup: CDR1 SGHVS, CDR2 FQNEAQ. The CDR3 covers 15 residues. V lost 5 bases to trimming and J lost 8 bases; unmatched junction nucleotides: 9. Here the CDR3 reads CASSRGDRGPRGYTF. For the CDR3, the DNA is TGTGCCAGCAGCCGAGGGGACAGGGGGCCGAGGGGCTACACCTTC.

This clone was counted between two and nine times. The rearrangement joins TRBV19 to TRBJ2-7; the match to TRBD2 covers 14 bases. CDR3 length: 15 residues. Looked up from germline, CDR1 is LNHDA and CDR2 is SQIVND (reference sequence). V shed 4 bases and J 6 bases; nucleotides not matched to a gene: 5. The chain's CDR3 is CASSTTSGRAREQYF. The CDR3 coding sequence is TGTGCCAGTAGTACGACTAGCGGGAGGGCCCGCGAGCAGTACTTC. The full variable domain, its missing parts supplied by reference TRBV19 and TRBJ2-7, is DGGITQSPKYLFRKEGQNVTLSCEQNLNHDAMYWYRQDPGQGLRLIYYSQIVNDFQKGDIAEGYSVSREKKESFPLTVTSAQKNPTAFYLCASSTTSGRAREQYFGPGTRLTVT.

This chain joins TRBV9 and TRBJ1-4; TRBD1 is a possible D gene (6 bases). This CDR3 has 15 residues. Germline V gives CDR1 SGDLS, CDR2 YYNGEE. V lost 0 bases, J lost 0 bases, and 6 bases lay in between. CDR3 amino acids: CASSVGTATNEKLFF. The CDR3 DNA reads as TGTGCCAGCAGCGTAGGGACAGCAACTAATGAAAAACTGTTTTTT.

This clone was picked up a small number of times. V usage is TRBV25-1 and J usage is TRBJ1-4, with 8 bases identical to TRBD1. Germline V gene data show CDR1 as MGHDK and CDR2 as SYGVNS. There are 15 residues in the CDR3. J gave up 8 bases and V 3 bases, and 8 bases lay outside the gene matches. The CDR3 DNA sequence: TGTGCCAGCAGTGACTCGGGGACAGGCGGAGAAAAACTGTTTTTT. Amino acids: CASSDSGTGGEKLFF.

This clone appeared a single time. The rearrangement uses TRBV30 and TRBJ2-7; tentative D call: TRBD1 (5 bases). Between the trimmed V and J ends, which lost 6 bases and 3 bases, there was a span of 9 bases. Germline CDR1 is GTSNPN and CDR2 is SVGIG (reference sequence). This CDR3 is 11 amino acids long. The CDR3 region is CACRTSYEQYF. CDR3 nucleotides: TGTGCCTGCCGGACAAGCTACGAGCAGTACTTC.

The V and J genes are TRBV28 and TRBJ2-4; 14 bases are shared with TRBD2. Germline-derived CDR1 and CDR2 are MDHEN and SYDVKM. CDR3 length: 21 residues. With 6 bases clipped from V and 6 bases from J, the junction kept 22 bases outside the gene matches. CDR3 sequence (DNA): TGTGCCAGCAGCCTAACACAAGGGACTAGCGGGGGAGCGGGTGAGAGAAACATTCAGTACTTC. Its translation: CASSLTQGTSGGAGERNIQYF.

This clone was picked up one time. The chain uses TRBV6-1 and TRBJ2-1; 10 nucleotides line up with TRBD2. V lost 7 bases to trimming and J lost 4 bases; unmatched junction nucleotides: 4. This CDR3 has 14 amino acids. Germline values: CDR1 MNHNS, CDR2 SASEGT. CDR3 residues: CASTGTSEYNEQFF. In nucleotides, the CDR3 is TGTGCCAGCACCGGGACTAGCGAATACAATGAGCAGTTCTTC.

The V and J genes are TRBV5-1 and TRBJ1-2, with 7 bases aligning to TRBD1. The CDR3 covers 18 residues. J was trimmed by 4 bases and V by 2 bases; bases with no gene match: 17. CDR1 is SGHRS, CDR2 YFSETQ, per germline. CDR3 nucleotide sequence: TGCGCCAGCAGCTTAGGAGTCCTCTGGGACAGACACCGCTATGGCTACACCTTC. Translating gives CASSLGVLWDRHRYGYTF.

V usage is TRBV7-2 and J usage is TRBJ2-7; D possibly corresponds to TRBD1 (5 bases). Germline loops: CDR1 SGHTA, CDR2 FQGNSA. V gave up 1 base and J gave up 6 bases, with 19 bases separating them. The CDR3 contains 16 residues. DNA of the CDR3: TGTGCCAGCAGCTTAGTGGGGCTGTGGGTCCCTAGCGAGCAGTACTTC. It encodes CASSLVGLWVPSEQYF.

The chain is built from TRBV7-2 and TRBJ1-2; D gene unclear. The germline V gene encodes CDR1 SGHTA and CDR2 FQGNSA. This CDR3 has 16 residues. Between the trimmed V and J ends, which lost 0 bases and 13 bases, there was a span of 24 bases. CDR3 sequence (DNA): TGTGCCAGCAGCTTAGCAGTGCCGGGGTCGAGCGGAAGCTGCACCTTC. It codes for CASSLAVPGSSGSCTF.

This clone was recorded once. The J gene is TRBJ2-1, the V gene TRBV13; 11 bases align to TRBD2. Unmatched junction bases numbered 5, after V lost 3 bases and J lost 4 bases. CDR3 length equals 16 residues. Looked up from germline, CDR1 is PRHDT and CDR2 is FYEKMQ (reference sequence). In nucleotides, the CDR3 is TGTGCCAGCAGCTTCTTTAGCGGGAGGGATTACAATGAGCAGTTCTTC. It yields the protein CASSFFSGRDYNEQFF. The entire variable domain, with the rest obtained from reference TRBV13 and TRBJ2-1, is as follows: AAGVIQSPRHLIKEKRETATLKCYPIPRHDTVYWYQQGPGQDPQFLISFYEKMQSDKGSIPDRFSAQQFSDYHSELNMSSLELGDSALYFCASSFFSGRDYNEQFFGPGTRLTVL.

The V call is TRBV4-2, the J call TRBJ2-2; possibly TRBD2 for D (6 bases). CDR1 LGHNA and CDR2 YNFKEQ come from the germline V gene. This CDR3 spans 19 amino acids. Trimming cost V 1 base and J 5 bases, with 23 bases left between them. This chain's CDR3 is CASSQGRRGPLRRTGELFF. As DNA, the CDR3 is TGTGCCAGCAGCCAAGGGCGGCGGGGACCGCTACGGAGGACCGGGGAGCTGTTTTTT.

The chain links TRBV30 to TRBJ1-2; D gene unclear. CDR1 is GTSNPN, CDR2 SVGIG, per germline (reference sequence). The CDR3 runs 13 residues. Trimming removed 4 bases from V and 0 bases from J, with 9 bases in between. The CDR3 loop is CAWTPQSNYGYTF. CDR3 nucleotide sequence: TGTGCCTGGACCCCCCAGTCTAACTATGGCTACACCTTC.

J is TRBJ2-7 and V is TRBV2; D gene ambiguous. The V gene lost 3 bases and the J gene lost 1 base, with 7 bases spanning the gap. CDR1 is SNHLY, CDR2 FYNNEI, per germline. The CDR3 covers 13 residues. The CDR3 loop reads CASSEAPSYEQYF. Written as DNA, the CDR3 is TGTGCCAGCAGTGAGGCACCGTCCTACGAGCAGTACTTC.

The chain recombines TRBV4-1 with TRBJ2-1; possible D gene TRBD1, 7 bases. The V and J ends lost 3 bases and 0 bases respectively, with 15 bases between them. From germline, CDR1 is MGHRA and CDR2 YSYEKL. This CDR3 spans 17 amino acids. For the CDR3, the DNA is TGCGCCAGCAGCCACGGTTCGGGGGACAGCTCCTACAATGAGCAGTTCTTC. Translation: CASSHGSGDSSYNEQFF.

This chain joins TRBV5-1 and TRBJ1-1, with TRBD1 matching 7 bases. Germline V gene sequence: CDR1 SGHRS, CDR2 YFSETQ. The length of the CDR3 is 14 residues. V was clipped by 5 bases and J by 2 bases; unmatched bases: 6. CDR3 region: CASSRPGGNTEAFF. In nucleotides, the CDR3 is TGCGCCAGCAGTCGGCCAGGGGGAAACACTGAAGCTTTCTTT.

Here the CDR3 DNA reads TGTGCCAGCAGTGACCATCCAACAGGATACGATGAAAAACTGTTTTTT. Residues: CASSDHPTGYDEKLFF. The chain uses TRBV6-1 and TRBJ1-4; tentative D call: TRBD1 (5 bases). The CDR3 extends over 16 amino acids. The V gene lost 3 bases and the J gene lost 6 bases, with 17 bases spanning the gap. Germline-derived CDR1 and CDR2 are MNHNS and SASEGT.

This rearrangement joins TRBV19 to TRBJ2-7; tentatively, D is TRBD1 (5 bases). This CDR3 spans 14 amino acids. Trimming took off 6 bases at V and 1 base at J, with 13 bases between the two ends. The germline CDR1 and CDR2 sequences are LNHDA and SQIVND (reference sequence). In nucleotides, the CDR3 is TGTGCCAGTAGCCGATTGGCAGGGTCCTACGAGCAGTACTTC. This codes for CASSRLAGSYEQYF.

The chain carries TRBV19 and TRBJ2-7; possible D gene TRBD1, 7 bases. The CDR3 extends over 15 amino acids. V dropped 5 bases and J dropped 1 base, with 15 bases sitting between them. The germline CDR1 and CDR2 sequences are LNHDA and SQIVND (reference sequence). The CDR3 DNA is TGTGCCAGTAGTGAATGGACAGGAGGGTCCTACGAGCAGTACTTC. It encodes CASSEWTGGSYEQYF.

The chain employs TRBV29-1 and TRBJ1-1, with a weak D call TRBD1 (5 bases). The V gene lost 8 bases and the J gene lost 0 bases, with 13 bases spanning the gap. The CDR3 sequence is 13 residues long. CDR1 and CDR2 from the germline V gene are SQVTM and ANQGSEA. The CDR3 region has the DNA TGCAGCTCTCGGACGGACATGAACACTGAAGCTTTCTTT. This translates into CSSRTDMNTEAFF.

This rearrangement joins TRBV5-4 to TRBJ2-7, with D unresolved. With 0 bases removed from V and 0 bases from J, the gap between germline ends came to 10 bases. CDR3 size: 15 residues. In germline, CDR1 is SGHNT, CDR2 YYREEE (reference sequence). The CDR3 nucleotides are TGTGCCAGCAGCTTGGCGGGTGAAAACTCCTACGAGCAGTACTTC. Translating gives CASSLAGENSYEQYF.